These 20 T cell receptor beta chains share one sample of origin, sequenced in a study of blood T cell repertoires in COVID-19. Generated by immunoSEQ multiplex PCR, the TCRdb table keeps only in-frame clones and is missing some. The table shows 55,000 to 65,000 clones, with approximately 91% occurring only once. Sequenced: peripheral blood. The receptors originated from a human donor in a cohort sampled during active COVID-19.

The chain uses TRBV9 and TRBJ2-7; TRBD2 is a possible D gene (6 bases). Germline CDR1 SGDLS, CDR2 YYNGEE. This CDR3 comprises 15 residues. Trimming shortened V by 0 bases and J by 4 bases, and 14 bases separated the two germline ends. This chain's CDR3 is CASSVDGRATYEQYF. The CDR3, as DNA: TGTGCCAGCAGCGTAGACGGGAGAGCTACTTACGAGCAGTACTTC.

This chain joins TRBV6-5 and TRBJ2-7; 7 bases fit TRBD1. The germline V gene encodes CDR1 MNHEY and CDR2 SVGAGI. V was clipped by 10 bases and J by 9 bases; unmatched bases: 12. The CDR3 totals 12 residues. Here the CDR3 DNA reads TGTGCCACGGCCCTAGGGGGCGGCGTGCAGTACTTC. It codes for CATALGGGVQYF.

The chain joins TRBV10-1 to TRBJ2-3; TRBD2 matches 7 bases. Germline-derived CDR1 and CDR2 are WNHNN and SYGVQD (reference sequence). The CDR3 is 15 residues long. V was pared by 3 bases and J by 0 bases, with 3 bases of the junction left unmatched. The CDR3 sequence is CASSELATSTDTQYF. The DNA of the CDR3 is TGCGCCAGCAGTGAACTAGCGACCAGCACAGATACGCAGTATTTT.

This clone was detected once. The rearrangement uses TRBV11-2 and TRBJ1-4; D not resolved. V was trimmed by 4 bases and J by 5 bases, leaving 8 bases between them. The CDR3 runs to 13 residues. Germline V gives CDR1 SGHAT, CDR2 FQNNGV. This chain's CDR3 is CASSSGWNEKLFF. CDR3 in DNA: TGTGCCAGCAGCTCAGGATGGAATGAAAAACTGTTTTTT.

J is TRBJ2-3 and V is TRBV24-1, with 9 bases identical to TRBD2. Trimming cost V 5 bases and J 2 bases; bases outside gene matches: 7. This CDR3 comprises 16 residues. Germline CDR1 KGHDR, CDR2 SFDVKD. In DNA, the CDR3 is TGTGCCACCAGTGGGTTACGACTAGCGGCCACAGATACGCAGTATTTT. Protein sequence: CATSGLRLAATDTQYF.

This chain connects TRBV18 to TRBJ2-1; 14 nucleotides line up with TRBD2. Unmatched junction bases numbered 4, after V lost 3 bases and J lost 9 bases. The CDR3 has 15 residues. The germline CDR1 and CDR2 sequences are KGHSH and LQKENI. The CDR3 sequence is CASSPGTSGSGEQFF. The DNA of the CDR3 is TGTGCCAGCTCACCCGGGACTAGCGGGAGTGGTGAGCAGTTCTTC.

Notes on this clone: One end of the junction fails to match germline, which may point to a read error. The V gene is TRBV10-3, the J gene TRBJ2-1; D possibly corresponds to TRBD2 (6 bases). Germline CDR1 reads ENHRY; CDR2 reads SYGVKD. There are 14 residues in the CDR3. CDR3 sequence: CAITEAGTYNEQFF. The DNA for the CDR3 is TGTGCCATCACTGAGGCGGGAACCTACAATGAGCAGTTCTTC.

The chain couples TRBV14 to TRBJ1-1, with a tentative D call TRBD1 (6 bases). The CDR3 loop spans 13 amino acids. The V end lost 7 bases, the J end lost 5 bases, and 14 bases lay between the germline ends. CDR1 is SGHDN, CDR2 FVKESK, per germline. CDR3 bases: TGTGCCAGCAAGTTCAGGGGCGGGACTGAAGCTTTCTTT. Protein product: CASKFRGGTEAFF.

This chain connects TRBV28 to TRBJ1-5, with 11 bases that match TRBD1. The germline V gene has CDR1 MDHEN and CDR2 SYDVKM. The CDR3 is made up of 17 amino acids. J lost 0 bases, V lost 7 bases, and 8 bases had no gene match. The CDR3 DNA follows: TGTGCCAGCAATGGTAGCGGGACAGGGGGTAGCAATCAGCCCCAGCATTTT. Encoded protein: CASNGSGTGGSNQPQHF.

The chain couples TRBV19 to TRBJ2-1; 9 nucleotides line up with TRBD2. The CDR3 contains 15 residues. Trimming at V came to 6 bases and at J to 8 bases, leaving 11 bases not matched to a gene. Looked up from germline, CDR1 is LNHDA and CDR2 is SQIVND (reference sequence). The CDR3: CASRTSGGDAHEQFF. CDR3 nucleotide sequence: TGTGCCAGTAGGACTAGCGGTGGGGACGCGCATGAGCAGTTCTTC.

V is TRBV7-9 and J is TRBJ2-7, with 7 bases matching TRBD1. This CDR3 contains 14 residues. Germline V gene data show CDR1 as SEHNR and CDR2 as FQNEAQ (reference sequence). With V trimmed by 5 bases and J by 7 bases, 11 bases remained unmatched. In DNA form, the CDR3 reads TGTGCCAGCAGCCCATACGACAGGGTGGGTGAGCAGTACTTC. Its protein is CASSPYDRVGEQYF.

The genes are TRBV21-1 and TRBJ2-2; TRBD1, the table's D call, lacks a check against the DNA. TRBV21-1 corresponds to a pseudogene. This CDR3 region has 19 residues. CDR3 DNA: TGTGCCAGCAGCATCTGGGACAGGGGACGTGAATCAGTCACCGGGGAGCTGTTTTTT. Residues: CASSIWDRGRESVTGELFF.

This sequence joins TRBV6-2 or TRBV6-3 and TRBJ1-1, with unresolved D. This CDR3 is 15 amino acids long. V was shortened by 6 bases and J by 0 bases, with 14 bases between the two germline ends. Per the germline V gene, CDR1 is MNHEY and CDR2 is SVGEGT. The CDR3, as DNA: TGTGCCAGCAGCTCCCCCCATACACTGAACACTGAAGCTTTCTTT. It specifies CASSSPHTLNTEAFF.

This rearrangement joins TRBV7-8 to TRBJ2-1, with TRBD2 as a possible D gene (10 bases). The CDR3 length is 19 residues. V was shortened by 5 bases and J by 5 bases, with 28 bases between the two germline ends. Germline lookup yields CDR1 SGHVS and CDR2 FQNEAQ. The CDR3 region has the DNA TGTGCCAGCAGCGCATACCCGGTTACTAGCGGGACAGGGCACAATGAGCAGTTCTTC. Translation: CASSAYPVTSGTGHNEQFF.

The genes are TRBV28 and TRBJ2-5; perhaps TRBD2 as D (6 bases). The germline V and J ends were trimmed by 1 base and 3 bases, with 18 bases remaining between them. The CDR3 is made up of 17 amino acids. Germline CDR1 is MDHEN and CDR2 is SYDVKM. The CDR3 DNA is TGTGCCAGCAGTTTATCGGGACTCTCGATGAGGAAAGAGACCCAGTACTTC. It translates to CASSLSGLSMRKETQYF.

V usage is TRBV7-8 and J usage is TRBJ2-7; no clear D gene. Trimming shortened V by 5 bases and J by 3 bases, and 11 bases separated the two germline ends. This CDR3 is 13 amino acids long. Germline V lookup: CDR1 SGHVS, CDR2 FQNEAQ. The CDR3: CASSLQTYYEQYF. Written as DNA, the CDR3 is TGTGCCAGCAGCCTGCAGACTTACTACGAGCAGTACTTC. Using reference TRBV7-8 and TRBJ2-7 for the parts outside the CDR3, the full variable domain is GAGVSQSPRYKVAKRGQDVALRCDPISGHVSLFWYQQALGQGPEFLTYFQNEAQLDKSGLPSDRFFAERPEGSVSTLKIQRTQQEDSAVYLCASSLQTYYEQYFGPGTRLTVT.

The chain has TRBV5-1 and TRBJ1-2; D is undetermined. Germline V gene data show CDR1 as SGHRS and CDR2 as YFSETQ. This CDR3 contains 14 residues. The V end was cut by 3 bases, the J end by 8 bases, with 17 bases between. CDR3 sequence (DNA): TGCGCCAGCAGCTGGTACGGGTACGAGAGAGGCTACACCTTC. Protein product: CASSWYGYERGYTF. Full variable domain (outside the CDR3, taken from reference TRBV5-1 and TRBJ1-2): KAGVTQTPRYLIKTRGQQVTLSCSPISGHRSVSWYQQTPGQGLQFLFEYFSETQRNKGNFPGRFSGRQFSNSRSEMNVSTLELGDSALYLCASSWYGYERGYTFGSGTRLTVV.

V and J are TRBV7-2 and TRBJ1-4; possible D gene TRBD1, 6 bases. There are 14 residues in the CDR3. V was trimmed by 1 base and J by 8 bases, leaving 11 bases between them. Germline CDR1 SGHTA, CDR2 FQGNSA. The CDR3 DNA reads TGTGCCAGCAGCTTAGTGGGGGCTGGGGAAAAACTGTTTTTT. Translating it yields CASSLVGAGEKLFF.

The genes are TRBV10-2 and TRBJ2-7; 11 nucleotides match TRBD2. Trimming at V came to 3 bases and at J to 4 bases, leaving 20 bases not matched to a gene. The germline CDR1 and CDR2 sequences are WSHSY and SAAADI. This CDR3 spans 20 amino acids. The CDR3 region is CASSDSTGTSGSLRGYEQYF. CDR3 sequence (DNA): TGCGCCAGCAGTGACTCCACAGGGACTAGCGGATCCCTACGTGGTTACGAGCAGTACTTC.

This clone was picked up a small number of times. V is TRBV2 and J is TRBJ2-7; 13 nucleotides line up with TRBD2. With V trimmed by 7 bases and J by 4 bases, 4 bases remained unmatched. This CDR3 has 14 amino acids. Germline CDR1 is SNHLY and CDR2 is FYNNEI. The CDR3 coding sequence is TGTGCCAGCACACTAGCGGGAGGGCGGTACGAGCAGTACTTC. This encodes CASTLAGGRYEQYF.